Following are 30 T cell receptor beta chains from one sample sequenced in a study of T cells in Graves' hyperthyroidism and ophthalmopathy. TCR beta CDR3 sequences were amplified from RNA transcripts. Using the HTBI primer set, a first-round RT-PCR was run on the TCR CDR3. MiXCR, run by TCRdb on the multiplex PCR reads, gives a single entry per CDR3 protein. The profile shows roughly 500,000 distinct CDR3 sequences, about 16% of them singletons. The specimen sequenced was blood. The receptors originated from a woman aged 25 to 39 with Graves' ophthalmopathy.

The table lists this clonotype with many counts. The CDR3 loop reads CASSPDFEQSSYEQYF. The CDR3 bases are TGTGCCAGCAGCCCCGATTTTGAGCAGAGCTCCTACGAGCAGTACTTC. This rearrangement joins TRBV7-8 to TRBJ2-7; D is ambiguous. The CDR3 has 16 amino acids. CDR1 and CDR2 from the germline V gene are SGHVS and FQNEAQ. Between the trimmed V and J ends, which lost 5 bases and 0 bases, there was a span of 17 bases.

This clonotype appeared many times. The J gene is TRBJ2-7, the V gene TRBV18; D tentatively reads TRBD1 or TRBD2 (5 bases each). V lost 5 bases, J lost 3 bases, and 11 bases lay in between. This CDR3 region has 13 residues. Per the germline V gene, CDR1 is KGHSH and CDR2 is LQKENI. The CDR3 nucleotides read TGTGCCAGCTCAGGGGGTCCTAGCTACGAGCAGTACTTC. Translation: CASSGGPSYEQYF. The complete variable domain, with remaining parts taken from reference TRBV18 and TRBJ2-7, reads NAGVMQNPRHLVRRRGQEARLRCSPMKGHSHVYWYRQLPEEGLKFMVYLQKENIIDESGMPKERFSAEFPKEGPSILRIQQVVRGDSAAYFCASSGGPSYEQYFGPGTRLTVT.

This clonotype has only a few counts. The chain is built from TRBV9 and TRBJ2-2, with D tentatively TRBD1 (6 bases). V was trimmed by 4 bases and J by 4 bases, leaving 17 bases between them. CDR1 and CDR2 (germline): SGDLS, YYNGEE. The CDR3 has 16 amino acids. CDR3: CASSQALGAGTGELFF. CDR3 coding DNA: TGTGCCAGCAGCCAAGCGCTGGGGGCAGGCACCGGGGAGCTGTTTTTT.

This clonotype was seen ten or more times. This rearrangement joins TRBV5-6 to TRBJ1-1; D unclear. Germline CDR1 and CDR2: SGHDT and YYEEEE. Trimming removed 1 base at V and 1 base at J, with 8 bases between. This CDR3 contains 14 residues. CDR3 in amino acids: CASSLITQNTEAFF. The CDR3, as DNA: TGTGCCAGCAGCTTGATAACTCAGAACACTGAAGCTTTCTTT.

This clonotype occurred many times. The chain joins TRBV7-2 to TRBJ1-2; D may be TRBD1 (6 bases). Germline V CDR1 and CDR2: SGHTA, FQGNSA. The ends were cut back, 5 bases at V and 7 bases at J, with 11 bases in the middle. This CDR3 region has 12 residues. This CDR3 reads CASSQGGSGYTF. CDR3 DNA sequence: TGTGCCAGCAGCCAAGGGGGAAGTGGCTACACCTTC.

This clonotype was picked up many times. The V gene is TRBV24-1, the J gene TRBJ2-1; D perhaps matches TRBD2 (6 bases). This CDR3 spans 16 amino acids. CDR1 KGHDR and CDR2 SFDVKD come from the germline V gene. V shed 3 bases and J shed 7 bases, with 18 bases lying between them. CDR3 sequence: CATSDPRRDQWNEQFF. CDR3 sequence (DNA): TGTGCCACCAGTGATCCAAGGCGGGACCAATGGAATGAGCAGTTCTTC.

This clonotype was seen many times. The V gene is TRBV12-3 or TRBV12-4, the J gene TRBJ2-7; D is undetermined. The CDR3 runs 13 residues. The V end lost 3 bases, the J end lost 0 bases, and 6 bases lay between the germline ends. CDR3 protein: CASSFPSSYEQYF. CDR3 DNA sequence: TGTGCCAGCAGTTTCCCAAGCTCCTACGAGCAGTACTTC.

The sample holds a few counts of this clonotype. The chain carries TRBV6-5 and TRBJ1-5; no firm D call. This CDR3 is built from 14 residues. The V end lost 2 bases, the J end lost 1 base, and 6 bases lay between the germline ends. Germline loops: CDR1 MNHEY, CDR2 SVGAGI. Written as DNA, the CDR3 is TGTGCCAGCAGTTACAGGAGCAGCAATCAGCCCCAGCATTTT. It yields the protein CASSYRSSNQPQHF.

This chain links TRBV5-8 with TRBJ2-5, with 14 positions matching TRBD2. The germline V gene encodes CDR1 SGHTS and CDR2 YDEGEE. The junction had 14 bases not matched to a gene; V was cut back by 2 bases and J by 5 bases. The CDR3 contains 19 residues. The CDR3 nucleotides read TGTGCCAGCAGCTTCCCAAGGACCGGGACTAGCGGGAGTACGGAGACCCAGTACTTC. Its translation is CASSFPRTGTSGSTETQYF. Using reference TRBV5-8 and TRBJ2-5 for the parts outside the CDR3, the full variable domain is EAGVTQSPTHLIKTRGQQATLRCSPISGHTSVYWYQQALGLGLQFLLWYDEGEERNRGNFPPRFSGRQFPNYSSELNVNALELEDSALYLCASSFPRTGTSGSTETQYFGPGTRLLVL.

This clonotype was seen repeatedly, ten times or more. This chain connects TRBV12-3 or TRBV12-4 to TRBJ2-1; 12 bases line up with TRBD2. The CDR3 totals 15 residues. V lost 6 bases and J lost 9; bases outside the gene matches: 9. CDR3: CASRRTSGRRGEQFF. In nucleotides, the CDR3 is TGTGCCAGCAGACGTACTAGCGGGAGGAGGGGTGAGCAGTTCTTC.

Only a few counts were recorded for this clonotype. V gene TRBV5-1 combines with J gene TRBJ2-7, with 7 bases lining up with TRBD2. V lost 1 base, J lost 3 bases, and 13 bases stayed unmatched. The CDR3 totals 17 residues. CDR1 is SGHRS and CDR2 is YFSETQ in the germline V gene. The CDR3, as DNA: TGCGCCAGCAGCTTGACAGTGACAGCGGGGAAGAACTACGAGCAGTACTTC. This codes for CASSLTVTAGKNYEQYF.

The chain combines TRBV12-3 or TRBV12-4 with TRBJ2-1, with 7 positions matching TRBD2. The tail of the sequence fits TRBJ2-7 better, so the J call may be wrong. The CDR3 runs 14 residues. The CDR3 sequence is CASSPLAPYNEQYF. CDR3 nucleotides: TGTGCCAGCAGCCCACTAGCGCCTTACAATGAGCAGTACTTC.

The table lists this clonotype with a few counts. The V and J genes are TRBV11-3 and TRBJ2-3, with D possibly TRBD2 on 5 matching bases. V lost 6 bases to trimming and J lost 2 bases, with 9 bases between them. Germline CDR1 SGHNT, CDR2 YENEEA. The CDR3 sequence is 13 residues long. The CDR3 DNA is TGTGCCAGCAGTCTGCGGGCCACAGATACGCAGTATTTT. It is translated as CASSLRATDTQYF.

Only a few counts were recorded for this clonotype. The genes are TRBV7-6 and TRBJ1-1; TRBD1 might be the D (5 bases). V lost 5 bases, J lost 7 bases, and 14 bases lay in between. Germline lookup yields CDR1 SGHVS and CDR2 FNYEAQ. The CDR3 is 13 residues long. DNA of the CDR3: TGTGCCAGCAGCCTAACGGACGGGGGTGAAGCTTTCTTT. Amino acids: CASSLTDGGEAFF.

This clonotype was picked up many times. This rearrangement joins TRBV5-1 to TRBJ1-6; tentatively, D is TRBD1 (6 bases). The CDR3 consists of 14 residues. Germline V gene sequence: CDR1 SGHRS, CDR2 YFSETQ. V lost 4 bases and J 10 bases, leaving 15 bases between the germline ends. The CDR3 spells CASSAWTEASPLHF. For the CDR3, the DNA is TGCGCCAGCAGCGCATGGACAGAAGCGTCACCCCTCCACTTT. The whole variable domain, filled in from reference TRBV5-1 and TRBJ1-6, reads KAGVTQTPRYLIKTRGQQVTLSCSPISGHRSVSWYQQTPGQGLQFLFEYFSETQRNKGNFPGRFSGRQFSNSRSEMNVSTLELGDSALYLCASSAWTEASPLHFGNGTRLTVT.

The chain links TRBV11-3 to TRBJ2-2; D is uncertain. Per the germline V gene, CDR1 is SGHNT and CDR2 is YENEEA. The V end lost 7 bases, the J end lost 4 bases, and 13 bases lay between the germline ends. The CDR3 sequence is 14 residues long. The CDR3, as DNA: TGTGCCAGCAACCATAAGGACGGCACCGGGGAGCTGTTTTTT. Translating gives CASNHKDGTGELFF.

This clonotype has a handful of counts. The chain couples TRBV27 to TRBJ2-5; weak D call: TRBD2 (6 bases). V was cut by 5 bases and J by 4 bases, with 23 bases left in between. The CDR3 loop spans 17 amino acids. In germline, CDR1 is MNHEY, CDR2 SMNVEV (reference sequence). The CDR3 nucleotides read TGTGCCAGCAGTCTTCGTCGACTAGTAGACAGACTAGAGACCCAGTACTTC. Protein sequence: CASSLRRLVDRLETQYF.

The rearrangement uses TRBV6-5 and TRBJ2-7, with TRBD2 matching over 9 bases. Looked up from germline, CDR1 is MNHEY and CDR2 is SVGAGI. The V segment lost 2 bases and the J segment 6 bases; nucleotides outside the gene matches: 8. This CDR3 has 15 amino acids. In DNA, the CDR3 is TGTGCCAGCAGTTACGGGGCGGGAGGGAGGCTCGAGCAGTACTTC. Its protein product is CASSYGAGGRLEQYF.

This clonotype was counted a few times. The chain employs TRBV6-1 and TRBJ1-6; 10 bases line up with TRBD1. V lost 5 bases, J lost 7 bases, and 8 bases stayed unmatched. This CDR3 spans 16 amino acids. From germline, CDR1 is MNHNS and CDR2 SASEGT. Here the CDR3 reads CASSKRGDRGNSPLHF. The CDR3 DNA reads as TGTGCCAGCAGTAAACGAGGGGACAGGGGCAATTCACCCCTCCACTTT.

This clonotype occurred a few times. The gene calls are TRBV3-1 and TRBJ2-1; the match to TRBD2 covers 13 bases. The CDR3 length is 15 residues. The junction had 5 bases not matched to a gene; V was cut back by 5 bases and J by 7 bases. Germline values: CDR1 LGHDT, CDR2 YNNKEL (reference sequence). The CDR3 region has the DNA TGTGCCAGCAGCTGGGGACTAGCGGGAATGAATGAGCAGTTCTTC. Translated: CASSWGLAGMNEQFF.

This clonotype was observed at least ten times. The V call is TRBV2, the J call TRBJ1-4, with D hard to call. Trimming pared 6 bases from V and 8 bases from J, leaving 10 bases between. Germline CDR1 and CDR2: SNHLY and FYNNEI. The length of the CDR3 is 12 residues. CDR3 amino acids: CASSSFEEKLFF. In DNA, the CDR3 is TGTGCCAGCAGCTCCTTCGAAGAAAAACTGTTTTTT.

The chain is built from TRBV12-3 or TRBV12-4 and TRBJ2-5, with a tentative D call TRBD1 (6 bases). This CDR3 has 14 residues. V was pared by 4 bases and J by 0 bases, with 9 bases between. CDR3 coding DNA: TGTGCCAGCAGTTCCCCAGGGGACCAAGAGACCCAGTACTTC. Amino acids: CASSSPGDQETQYF.

V is TRBV25-1 and J is TRBJ1-6, with D possibly being TRBD1 (5 bases). The germline V gene encodes CDR1 MGHDK and CDR2 SYGVNS. The CDR3 is made up of 16 amino acids. Between the trimmed V and J ends, which lost 2 bases and 7 bases, there was a span of 15 bases. In nucleotides, the CDR3 is TGTGCCAGCAGTGAAACCCGACAGACTTCCAATTCACCCCTCCACTTT. It is translated as CASSETRQTSNSPLHF.

The genes are TRBV5-1 and TRBJ2-5; D is uncertain. CDR1 is SGHRS and CDR2 is YFSETQ in the germline V gene. V was clipped by 0 bases and J by 2 bases, with 14 bases between them. The CDR3 contains 16 residues. CDR3 protein: CASSLGFGQAQETQYF. The CDR3 region has the DNA TGCGCCAGCAGCTTGGGTTTTGGGCAAGCTCAAGAGACCCAGTACTTC.

This clonotype was counted between two and nine times. V and J are TRBV11-2 and TRBJ2-2, with TRBD1 matching over 9 bases. Germline trimming cut 1 base from V and 5 bases from J; bases unmatched to any gene: 5. CDR1 is SGHAT and CDR2 is FQNNGV in the germline V gene. CDR3 length: 16 amino acids. The CDR3 loop reads CASSLVPGQGTGELFF. The DNA of the CDR3 is TGTGCCAGCAGCTTAGTGCCGGGACAGGGAACCGGGGAGCTGTTTTTT.

This clonotype was observed a handful of times. The rearrangement uses TRBV28 and TRBJ2-7, with 11 positions matching TRBD2. The V gene end was trimmed by 6 bases and the J gene end by 1 base; junction bases not matched to a gene: 11. CDR3 length equals 17 residues. CDR1 MDHEN and CDR2 SYDVKM come from the germline V gene. CDR3 sequence (DNA): TGTGCCAGCAGGTCCGGGACTAGCGGAAAACGATCCTACGAGCAGTACTTC. Translated, it gives CASRSGTSGKRSYEQYF.

This rearrangement joins TRBV12-3 or TRBV12-4 to TRBJ1-4; 9 bases fit TRBD1. The CDR3 has 14 residues. The V gene end was trimmed by 6 bases and the J gene end by 6 bases; junction bases not matched to a gene: 5. The CDR3 bases are TGTGCCAGCAGGGCCGGGACAGGGTATGAAAAACTGTTTTTT. Its protein is CASRAGTGYEKLFF.

Details on this clonotype: Possible read error: a much larger clone is one base away. V is TRBV10-3 and J is TRBJ2-3; TRBD2 aligns across 9 bases. CDR3 length: 17 residues. After removal of 2 bases from V and 4 bases from J, the junction contained 10 bases not matched to a gene. CDR1 is ENHRY, CDR2 SYGVKD, per germline. CDR3: CAISERNSGRSADTQYF. The CDR3 nucleotides are TGTGCCATCAGTGAGCGGAATAGCGGGAGATCGGCAGATACGCAGTATTTT.

This clonotype was recorded at least ten times. The rearrangement uses TRBV20-1 and TRBJ2-1, with D tentatively TRBD2 (5 bases). Germline CDR1 and CDR2: DFQATT and SNEGSKA (reference sequence). V lost 3 bases, J lost 2 bases, and 17 bases lay in between. The CDR3 is 16 residues long. The CDR3 sequence: CSARSSWLAAYNEQFF. The CDR3 bases are TGCAGTGCTAGGAGTTCTTGGCTAGCAGCCTACAATGAGCAGTTCTTC.

This chain joins TRBV6-1 and TRBJ2-7; 7 positions agree with TRBD1. Unmatched junction bases numbered 10, after V lost 11 bases and J lost 3 bases. The CDR3 consists of 13 residues. Germline V gene lookup returns CDR1 MNHNS and CDR2 SASEGT. The CDR3 DNA reads as TGTGCCTCGACAGGGACCTATTTCTACGAGCAGTACTTC. It encodes CASTGTYFYEQYF.